This T cell receptor beta chain was recorded in a study of follicular helper T cells after annual influenza vaccination. Study-wide results and limits: Just roughly 8.5-20% of cells analyzed had recovered productive TCRB sequences. ICOS-CD38- cTfh most often held earlier Day 7 ICOS+CD38+ clones.

To note about this clone: Its antigen is still unknown.

This table comes from immunoSEQ multiplex PCR, and its TCRdb copy is limited to in-frame clones, with some not included. The sample contains some 10,000 clones, approximately 84% of which appear only once. Germline V lookup: CDR1 GTSNPN, CDR2 SVGIG (reference sequence). V lost 8 bases and J 3 bases, leaving 10 bases between the germline ends. CDR3 length: 11 amino acids. Time point given: 2015-2016 season, pre-vaccination. Adults were given seasonal inactivated influenza vaccine, and blood CD4 subsets were sorted before and after vaccination. Sorted cTfh were non-naive CD4+CXCR5+PD-1+, either ICOS+CD38+ or ICOS-CD38-.

This specimen consisted of CXCR5+ CD38- circulating T follicular helper cells from blood, obtained on the day of influenza vaccination. Described subset: circulating Tfh, non-naive CD4+CXCR5+PD-1+ (ICOS+CD38+ or ICOS-CD38-). The clonotype originates from an adult who received the influenza vaccine. The chain has TRBV30 and TRBJ1-1; D remains unclear. CDR3 coding DNA: TGTGCCGGCACAAGTTACACTGAAGCTTTCTTT. This translates into CAGTSYTEAFF.